This T cell receptor beta chain was identified in a study of immune aging and cytomegalovirus after organ transplant (dated by TCRdb to about 2021). Some background on the complete study: Three-drug immunosuppression with prednisone, tacrolimus, and mycophenolate was given to all transplant recipients. Paper-wide results and their limitations: Post-transplant increases in aged-phenotype cells were observed regardless of clone size, following viremia and occurring earlier in large clones (days 200-264) than in small clones. Because CD57 was not measured in the sequencing data, a conservative gene-based aging definition was used instead. A larger share of large clones was made up of TEMRA cells, and in the seven largest clones (roughly 2,000 cells) aged and TEMRA cells were gained while TCM cells were lost.

This clonotype registers as medium-sized (0.01 to 0.1%) within its sample. Its antigen target is currently unknown. Qualities for individual bases were not recorded, and no much larger clone is one base off. What the time point label conveys for this sample: five sample-tagged time points from pre-transplant (day -1) to day 368 post-transplant, pooled. After thawing, PBMC were stimulated with a CMV IE-1 overlapping peptide library for more than ten hours, with no transport inhibitors added. After thawing, cells were rested overnight and were then stimulated in R10 medium with CD28/CD49d costimulation. The IE-1 peptide library consisted of 15-amino-acid peptides overlapping by 11 amino acids. Samples from each time point were barcoded using BD Single-Cell Multiplexing Kit Sample Tags, then pooled and stained with oligo-conjugated anti-CD45RA and sorting antibodies. A BD FACSAria III was used to sort CMV-responsive CD8+CD137+ and CD4+CD154+ T cells at 4-way purity. Blood samples were drawn into EDTA vacutainers and processed by Ficoll gradient within 1-24 hours.

Receptor libraries were prepared by single-cell sequencing. The reads were generated on an Illumina NovaSeq 6000. For cell capture and library preparation, the team used the BD Rhapsody Targeted mRNA and AbSeq Reagent Kit in a microwell format. Libraries were prepared to cover TCR, sample tags, AbSeq, and targeted mRNA from the Human T-Cell Expression Panel plus custom TOX and TOX2 primers. Sequencing of the libraries was performed on an Illumina NovaSeq. The paper's data handling went like this. The analysis covered 10468 cells in total, of which 6,500 to 8,000 were CD8 T cells and a few thousand were CD8 T cells with an identifiable TCR CDR3. The BD Rhapsody Targeted Analysis Pipeline, including V(D)J processing, was run on the Seven Bridges Genomics platform to process the raw data. SeqGeq 1.6.0 was used for quality control, Sample Tag demultiplexing with Lex-BDSMK, clone identification with VDJ Explorer, and Seurat clustering. A clone was considered non-expanded if it made up <1% of CD8 T cells, and considered a clonal expansion if it made up >2.5% of the sample. The public reads were reanalyzed by TCRdb: fastp trimming at Q25, MiXCR alignment, in-frame beta chains only. Under each unique CDR3 protein, matching rows form one entry showing the most common genes and DNA. The V and J calls follow TCRdb's processing rather than the paper's. Within this sample are tens of thousands of distinct CDR3 sequences, with roughly 38% of them counted one time only. The ten largest clones represent about 25% of the sample.

CDR1 and CDR2 (SGHNT, YYREEE) derive from the germline V gene (reference sequence). The CDR3, cysteine through phenylalanine, is 15 amino acids long. The sequence is cut down to CDR3 DNA, 45 bases in frame from base 1. Between the V and J ends, shortened by 4 bases and 8 bases respectively, the junction contains 20 bases. The TCR sequence derives from a female donor who had a heart transplant and CMV viremia. The rearrangement combines TRBV5-4 with TRBJ2-3; TRBD2 could be the D gene, as 6 bases match. The sequenced sample was CMV peptide-activated CD4+ and CD8+ T cells sorted from blood, obtained at five time points, pooled. The cell subset or site label corresponds to: sorted CD8+CD137+ and CD4+CD154+ T cells after about 11 h CMV IE-1 peptide stimulation. The nucleotides are TGTGCCAGCAGCCGGGACTCACAGTCGGAGGGTACGCAGTATTTT. Its protein is CASSRDSQSEGTQYF.